This TCR beta chain came from a study of blood T cell repertoires in COVID-19. The CDR3 has 15 residues. Germline V gene lookup returns CDR1 GTSNPN and CDR2 SVGIG (reference sequence). V dropped 2 bases and J dropped 6 bases, with 14 bases sitting between them. How the authors handled the data: Amplification with reference gene primers provided the estimates of nucleated cell counts. Profiled with immunoSEQ multiplex PCR; TCRdb holds only in-frame clones, not every one. V and J calls and clone size are given by that table; D and trimming were obtained from the DNA. This repertoire shows 150,000 to 200,000 clones, 80% found once; its top ten account for 6%.

This receptor was identified in a man in his forties who had recovered from COVID-19. The V and J genes are TRBV30 and TRBJ1-6, with no clear D. The specimen was PBMCs or T cells enriched from blood (not recorded which). The CDR3 loop reads CAWSYSESTNSPLHF. The CDR3 nucleotides are TGTGCCTGGAGTTATAGTGAGTCTACTAATTCACCCCTCCACTTT.